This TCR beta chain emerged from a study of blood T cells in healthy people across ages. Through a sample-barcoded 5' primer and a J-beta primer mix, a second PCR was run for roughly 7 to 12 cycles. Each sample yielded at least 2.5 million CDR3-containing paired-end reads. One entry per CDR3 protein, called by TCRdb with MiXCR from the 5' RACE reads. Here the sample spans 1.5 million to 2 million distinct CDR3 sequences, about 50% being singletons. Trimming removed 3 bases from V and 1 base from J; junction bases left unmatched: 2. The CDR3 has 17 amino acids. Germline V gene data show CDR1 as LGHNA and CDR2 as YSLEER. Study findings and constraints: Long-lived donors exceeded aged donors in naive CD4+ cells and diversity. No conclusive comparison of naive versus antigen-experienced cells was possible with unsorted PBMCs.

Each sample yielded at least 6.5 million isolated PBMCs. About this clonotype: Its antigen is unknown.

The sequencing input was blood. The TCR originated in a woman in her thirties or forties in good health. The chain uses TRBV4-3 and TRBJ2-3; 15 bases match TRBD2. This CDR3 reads CASSQGLAGGGTDTQYF. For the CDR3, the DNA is TGCGCCAGCAGCCAGGGACTAGCGGGGGGCGGCACAGATACGCAGTATTTT.